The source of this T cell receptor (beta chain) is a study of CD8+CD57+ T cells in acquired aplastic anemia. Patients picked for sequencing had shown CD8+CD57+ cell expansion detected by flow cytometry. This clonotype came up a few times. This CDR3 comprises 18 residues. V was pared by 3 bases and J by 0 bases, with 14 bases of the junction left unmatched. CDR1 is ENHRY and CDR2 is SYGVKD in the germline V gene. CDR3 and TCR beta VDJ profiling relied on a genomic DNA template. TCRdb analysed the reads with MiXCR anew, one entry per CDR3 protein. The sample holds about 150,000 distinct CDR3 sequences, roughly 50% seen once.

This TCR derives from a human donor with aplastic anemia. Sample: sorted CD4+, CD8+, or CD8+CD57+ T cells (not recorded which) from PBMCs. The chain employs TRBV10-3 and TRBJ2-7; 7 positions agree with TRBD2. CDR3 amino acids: CAISERDPTGEGSYEQYF. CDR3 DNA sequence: TGTGCCATCAGTGAAAGAGATCCCACGGGGGAGGGCTCCTACGAGCAGTACTTC.